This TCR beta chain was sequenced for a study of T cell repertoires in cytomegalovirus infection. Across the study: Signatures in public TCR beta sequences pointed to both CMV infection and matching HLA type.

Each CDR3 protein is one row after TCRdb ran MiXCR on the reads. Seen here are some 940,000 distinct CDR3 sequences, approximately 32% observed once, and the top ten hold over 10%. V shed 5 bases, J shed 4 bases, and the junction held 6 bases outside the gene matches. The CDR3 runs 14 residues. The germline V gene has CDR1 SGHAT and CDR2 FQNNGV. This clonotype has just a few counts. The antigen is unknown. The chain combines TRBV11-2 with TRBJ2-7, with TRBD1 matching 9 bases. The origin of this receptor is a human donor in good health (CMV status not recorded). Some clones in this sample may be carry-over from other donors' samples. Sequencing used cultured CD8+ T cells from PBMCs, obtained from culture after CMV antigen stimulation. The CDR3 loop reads CASSHTGTGYEQYF. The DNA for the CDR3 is TGTGCCAGCAGCCACACCGGGACAGGGTACGAGCAGTACTTC. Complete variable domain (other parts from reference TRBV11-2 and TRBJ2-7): EAGVAQSPRYKIIEKRQSVAFWCNPISGHATLYWYQQILGQGPKLLIQFQNNGVVDDSQLPKDRFSAERLKGVDSTLKIQPAKLEDSAVYLCASSHTGTGYEQYFGPGTRLTVT.